This T cell receptor beta chain was retrieved from a study of cytomegalovirus exposure and HLA in healthy donors. The PCR used 60 Vbeta and 13 Jbeta primers. Here immunoSEQ multiplex PCR was the method, and the copy in TCRdb shows in-frame clones only, minus some. The sample totals 150,000 to 250,000 clones; its top ten clones hold approximately 0.74%. The CDR3 contains 15 residues. With V trimmed by 4 bases and J by 3 bases, 5 bases remained unmatched. Germline V lookup: CDR1 SGHRS, CDR2 YFSETQ. This chain uses TRBV5-1 with TRBJ1-4; TRBD1 agrees at 8 bases. This TCR derives from a boy younger than 18 in good health and CMV-seronegative. Source material: PBMCs. DNA of the CDR3: TGCGCCAGCAGCCCTGGGACAGGCCCTAATGAAAAACTGTTTTTT. This encodes CASSPGTGPNEKLFF.